This entry is about one T cell receptor beta chain. Regions amplified from RNA transcripts were the TCR beta CDR3 regions. During a first-round RT-PCR of the TCR CDR3, the HTBI primer set was used. MiXCR, applied by TCRdb to the multiplex PCR reads, yields one record per CDR3 protein. Among more than 300,000 distinct CDR3 sequences listed, around 14% were seen once. The source of the sample is a study of T cells in Graves' hyperthyroidism and ophthalmopathy. On the study more broadly: Peripheral blood was drawn at first diagnosis, prior to all treatment.

Trimming stripped 5 bases from V and 0 bases from J, with 11 bases between. The CDR3 sequence is 14 residues long. Germline assignment: CDR1 SGHRS and CDR2 YFSETQ. The receptor was derived from an older woman with Graves' hyperthyroidism. The chain joins TRBV5-1 to TRBJ1-2; D gene unclear. Sequenced: blood. The CDR3 bases are TGCGCCAGCAGACTGGAGACACCTAACTATGGCTACACCTTC. Residues: CASRLETPNYGYTF.